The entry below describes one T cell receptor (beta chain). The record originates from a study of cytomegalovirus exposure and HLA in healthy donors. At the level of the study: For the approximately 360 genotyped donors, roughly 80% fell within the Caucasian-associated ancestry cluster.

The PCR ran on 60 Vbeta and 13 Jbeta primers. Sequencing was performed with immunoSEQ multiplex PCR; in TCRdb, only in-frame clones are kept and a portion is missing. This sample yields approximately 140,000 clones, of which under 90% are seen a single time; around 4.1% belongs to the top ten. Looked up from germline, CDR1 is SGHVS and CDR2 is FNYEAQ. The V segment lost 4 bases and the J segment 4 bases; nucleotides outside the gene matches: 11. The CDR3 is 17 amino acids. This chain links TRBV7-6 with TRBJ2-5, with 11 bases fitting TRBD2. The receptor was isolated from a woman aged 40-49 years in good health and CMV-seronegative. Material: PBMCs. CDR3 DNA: TGTGCCAGCAGCTCAATTATAGCGGGAGGGCCGGGAGAGACCCAGTACTTC. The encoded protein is CASSSIIAGGPGETQYF.